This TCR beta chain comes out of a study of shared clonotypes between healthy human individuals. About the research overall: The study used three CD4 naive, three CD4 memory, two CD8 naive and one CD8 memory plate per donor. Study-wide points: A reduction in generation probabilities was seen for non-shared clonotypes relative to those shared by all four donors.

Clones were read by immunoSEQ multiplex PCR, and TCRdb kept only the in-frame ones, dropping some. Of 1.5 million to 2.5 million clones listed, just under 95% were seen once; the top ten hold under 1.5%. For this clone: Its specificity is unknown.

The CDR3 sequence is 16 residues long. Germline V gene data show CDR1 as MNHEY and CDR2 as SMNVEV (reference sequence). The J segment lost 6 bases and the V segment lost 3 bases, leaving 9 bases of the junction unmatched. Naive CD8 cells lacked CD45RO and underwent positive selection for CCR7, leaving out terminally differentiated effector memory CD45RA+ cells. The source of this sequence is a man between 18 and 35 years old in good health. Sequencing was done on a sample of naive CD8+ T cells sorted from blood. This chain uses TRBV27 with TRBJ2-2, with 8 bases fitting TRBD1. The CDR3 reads CASSFAGGASPGELFF. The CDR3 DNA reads TGTGCCAGCAGTTTTGCAGGGGGCGCGTCCCCCGGGGAGCTGTTTTTT.